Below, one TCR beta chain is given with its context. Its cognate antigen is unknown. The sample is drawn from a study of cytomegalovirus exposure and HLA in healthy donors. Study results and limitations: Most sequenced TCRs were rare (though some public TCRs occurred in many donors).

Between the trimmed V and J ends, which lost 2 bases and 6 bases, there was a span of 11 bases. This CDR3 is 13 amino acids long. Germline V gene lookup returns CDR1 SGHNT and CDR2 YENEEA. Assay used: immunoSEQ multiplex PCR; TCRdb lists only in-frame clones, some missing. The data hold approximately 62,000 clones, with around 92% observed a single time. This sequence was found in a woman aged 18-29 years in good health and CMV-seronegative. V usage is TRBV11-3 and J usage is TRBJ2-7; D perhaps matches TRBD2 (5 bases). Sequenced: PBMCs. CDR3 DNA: TGTGCCAGCAGCTTAACACTAGTTCCCGAGCAGTACTTC. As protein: CASSLTLVPEQYF. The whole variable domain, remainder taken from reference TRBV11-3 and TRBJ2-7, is EAGVVQSPRYKIIEKKQPVAFWCNPISGHNTLYWYLQNLGQGPELLIRYENEEAVDDSQLPKDRFSAERLKGVDSTLKIQPAELGDSAVYLCASSLTLVPEQYFGPGTRLTVT.